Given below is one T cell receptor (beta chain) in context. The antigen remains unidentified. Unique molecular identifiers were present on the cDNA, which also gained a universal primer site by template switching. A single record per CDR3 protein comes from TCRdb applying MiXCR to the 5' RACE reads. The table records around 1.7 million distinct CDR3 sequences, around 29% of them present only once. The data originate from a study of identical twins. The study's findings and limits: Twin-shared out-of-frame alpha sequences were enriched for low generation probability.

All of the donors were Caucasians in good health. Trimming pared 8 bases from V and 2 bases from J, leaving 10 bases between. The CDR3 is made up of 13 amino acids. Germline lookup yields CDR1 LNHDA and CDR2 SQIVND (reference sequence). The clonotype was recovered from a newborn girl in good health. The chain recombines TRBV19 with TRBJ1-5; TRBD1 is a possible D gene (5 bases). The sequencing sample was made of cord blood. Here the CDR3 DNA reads TGTGCCAGTTGGGGGGACGGCAATCAGCCCCAGCATTTT. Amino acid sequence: CASWGDGNQPQHF.